This T cell receptor beta chain was found in a study of T-cell memory formation after mild COVID-19. In the study overall: Largely, TCR clusters stayed within a single donor. Whole-study results and caveats: Clones that got smaller from day 15 to 85 had even CD4/CD8, while clones growing later tipped toward CD4+. For contracting clones, CD4+ ones sat mainly in CM and EM, CD8+ in EMRA.

Trimming shortened V by 3 bases and J by 7 bases, and 10 bases separated the two germline ends. The CDR3 totals 13 residues. Note on this clonotype: The antigen is undetermined.

The TCR alpha and TCR beta cDNA libraries, bearing sample barcodes and UMIs, were generated by 5'RACE using constant-segment primers. TCRdb redid the calling of the 5' RACE reads with MiXCR, one entry per CDR3 protein. The repertoire holds 120,000 or so distinct CDR3 sequences, with approximately 17% as singletons. The sequence came from a man aged 18 to 30 who had mild COVID-19 (a few samples of this study predate the infection). Cell type and time point are not known. The chain recombines TRBV12-3 or TRBV12-4 with TRBJ1-5; unclear D gene. Specimen: PBMCs or a T cell subset sorted from them (not recorded which). The CDR3 DNA is TGTGCCAGCAGTTTCCTTCGGGAGCAGCCCCAGCATTTT. Protein product: CASSFLREQPQHF.